The 14 T cell receptor beta chains below all came from one sample that was sequenced in a study of Graves' ophthalmopathy and Graves' hyperthyroidism. Transcripts of RNA were the source for amplifying TCR beta CDR3 regions. HTBI-primed RT-PCR formed the first round, and a multiplex PCR formed the second. TCRdb used MiXCR to reprocess the multiplex PCR reads, holding one entry per CDR3 protein. The repertoire holds about 620,000 distinct CDR3 sequences, with roughly 20% as singletons. The sequencing sample was made of peripheral blood. These receptor sequences come from a woman younger than 35 with stable Graves' hyperthyroidism. Some clones in this sample may be carry-over from other donors' samples.

Regarding this clonotype: This could be a read error, since a much larger clone is one nucleotide away. The chain recombines TRBV27 with TRBJ2-7, with 7 positions matching TRBD2. Germline V gene sequence: CDR1 MNHEY, CDR2 SMNVEV (reference sequence). V shed 5 bases and J 4 bases; nucleotides not matched to a gene: 14. The CDR3 runs 16 residues. As DNA, the CDR3 is TGTGCCAGCAGTCCCATCCCGTGGAGGGGAGGGTACGAGCAGTACTTC. Its translation: CASSPIPWRGGYEQYF.

This clonotype was observed many times. The chain has TRBV20-1 and TRBJ1-1; D not certain. CDR3 length equals 12 residues. Germline lookup yields CDR1 DFQATT and CDR2 SNEGSKA (reference sequence). Trimming cost V 1 base and J 10 bases, with 13 bases left between them. The CDR3 DNA follows: TGCAGTGCTAGAGGTCTCGTGATTGGAGCTTTCTTT. Translated: CSARGLVIGAFF.

Comments on this clonotype: A much larger clone differs by one base, so this may be a read error. The chain combines TRBV27 with TRBJ1-5, with D possibly matching TRBD1 (5 bases). V was trimmed by 1 base and J by 5 bases, leaving 12 bases between them. Germline V gene lookup returns CDR1 MNHEY and CDR2 SMNVEV (reference sequence). The CDR3 covers 15 residues. CDR3 nucleotide sequence: TGTGCCAGCAGTTTATATGGGGACTGGGATCAGCCCCAGCATTTT. It specifies CASSLYGDWDQPQHF.

This clonotype was seen at least ten times. This chain joins TRBV6-5 and TRBJ1-1, with D uncertain. This CDR3 spans 12 amino acids. V lost 3 bases to trimming and J lost 11 bases, with 13 bases between them. From germline, CDR1 is MNHEY and CDR2 SVGAGI. CDR3 DNA sequence: TGTGCCAGCAGTTATCGGGATCTCGAGGCTTTCTTT. As protein: CASSYRDLEAFF.

This clonotype has ten or more counts. The chain combines TRBV6-1 with TRBJ2-7; 7 bases are a match to TRBD1. With V trimmed by 4 bases and J by 6 bases, 9 bases remained unmatched. The CDR3 is 14 residues long. Germline V gives CDR1 MNHNS, CDR2 SASEGT. The chain's CDR3 is CASSGRQGGGEQYF. The CDR3 nucleotides read TGTGCCAGCAGTGGAAGACAGGGTGGTGGCGAGCAGTACTTC.

This clonotype was counted many times. V usage is TRBV19 and J usage is TRBJ2-6; 8 bases fit TRBD1. This CDR3 is built from 17 residues. The germline CDR1 and CDR2 sequences are LNHDA and SQIVND (reference sequence). V lost 3 bases to trimming and J lost 4 bases; unmatched junction nucleotides: 8. CDR3 loop: CASSIRGRLSGANVLTF. The CDR3 DNA sequence: TGTGCCAGTAGTATCAGGGGGCGCTTATCAGGGGCCAACGTCCTGACTTTC. The full variable domain, with the rest looked up from reference TRBV19 and TRBJ2-6, is DGGITQSPKYLFRKEGQNVTLSCEQNLNHDAMYWYRQDPGQGLRLIYYSQIVNDFQKGDIAEGYSVSREKKESFPLTVTSAQKNPTAFYLCASSIRGRLSGANVLTFGAGSRLTVL.

The table lists this clonotype with many counts. The CDR3 nucleotides are TGCAGCGCTCGTGGGACAGGGTTCCATGGCTACACCTTC. This codes for CSARGTGFHGYTF. The gene calls are TRBV29-1 and TRBJ1-2, with 9 bases identical to TRBD1. Germline V gives CDR1 SQVTM, CDR2 ANQGSEA. V shed 7 bases, J shed 6 bases, and the junction held 9 bases outside the gene matches. The CDR3 covers 13 residues.

The chain couples TRBV3-1 to TRBJ2-2; the D is unclear. The CDR3 is made up of 13 amino acids. In germline, CDR1 is LGHDT, CDR2 YNNKEL (reference sequence). The V and J ends lost 4 bases and 6 bases respectively, with 9 bases between them. The DNA of the CDR3 is TGTGCCAGCAGCCTACTTGATTCCGGGGAGCTGTTTTTT. Amino acid sequence: CASSLLDSGELFF.

This clonotype was counted at least ten times. The V and J genes are TRBV9 and TRBJ2-7; TRBD1 or TRBD2 may be the D gene (5 bases each). V dropped 0 bases and J dropped 0 bases, with 10 bases sitting between them. The CDR3 spans 15 residues. CDR1 and CDR2 from the germline V gene are SGDLS and YYNGEE. The CDR3 protein is CASSVDGAGSYEQYF. The CDR3, as DNA: TGTGCCAGCAGCGTAGACGGGGCGGGCTCCTACGAGCAGTACTTC. Full variable domain (outside the CDR3, taken from reference TRBV9 and TRBJ2-7): DSGVTQTPKHLITATGQRVTLRCSPRSGDLSVYWYQQSLDQGLQFLIQYYNGEERAKGNILERFSAQQFPDLHSELNLSSLELGDSALYFCASSVDGAGSYEQYFGPGTRLTVT.

Only a few counts were recorded for this clonotype. This chain joins TRBV12-3 or TRBV12-4 and TRBJ2-2; D may be TRBD2 (5 bases). The CDR3 loop spans 13 amino acids. V was cut by 4 bases and J by 4 bases, with 7 bases left in between. The chain's CDR3 is CASSWTSTGELFF. The CDR3 DNA sequence: TGTGCCAGCAGTTGGACTTCCACCGGGGAGCTGTTTTTT.

The chain joins TRBV3-1 to TRBJ2-7; TRBD1 might be the D (5 bases). Trimming removed 1 base from V and 6 bases from J, with 10 bases in between. Germline CDR1 and CDR2: LGHDT and YNNKEL (reference sequence). The CDR3 is 13 residues long. In nucleotides, the CDR3 is TGTGCCAGCAGCCAAGTAGGTCAGGGCGAGCAGTACTTC. Its protein is CASSQVGQGEQYF.

This sequence joins TRBV6-5 and TRBJ1-1; TRBD1 matches 8 bases. This CDR3 is built from 16 residues. CDR1 and CDR2 (germline): MNHEY, SVGAGI. Trimming at V came to 5 bases and at J to 5 bases, leaving 13 bases not matched to a gene. The CDR3 reads CASSTGQGFGWTEAFF. CDR3 DNA: TGTGCCAGCAGTACTGGACAGGGATTTGGTTGGACTGAAGCTTTCTTT.

This clonotype was detected ten times or more. The chain joins TRBV7-2 to TRBJ2-7; TRBD2 matches at 12 bases. The CDR3 is made up of 15 amino acids. Germline lookup yields CDR1 SGHTA and CDR2 FQGNSA. V gave up 5 bases and J gave up 1 base; unmatched junction bases: 3. The CDR3: CASSPTSGRSYEQYF. DNA for the CDR3: TGTGCCAGCAGCCCTACTAGCGGGAGGTCCTACGAGCAGTACTTC. The full variable domain, completed using reference TRBV7-2 and TRBJ2-7, is GAGVSQSPSNKVTEKGKDVELRCDPISGHTALYWYRQSLGQGLEFLIYFQGNSAPDKSGLPSDRFSAERTGGSVSTLTIQRTQQEDSAVYLCASSPTSGRSYEQYFGPGTRLTVT.

This clonotype was recorded at least ten times. The V and J genes are TRBV30 and TRBJ2-7; D gene ambiguous. This CDR3 is built from 12 residues. Per the germline V gene, CDR1 is GTSNPN and CDR2 is SVGIG (reference sequence). V shed 4 bases and J shed 2 bases, with 9 bases lying between them. CDR3 DNA sequence: TGTGCCTGGATTACCAATACCTACGAGCAGTACTTC. Translating gives CAWITNTYEQYF. Complete variable domain (other parts from reference TRBV30 and TRBJ2-7): SQTIHQWPATLVQPVGSPLSLECTVEGTSNPNLYWYRQAAGRGLQLLFYSVGIGQISSEVPQNLSASRPQDRQFILSSKKLLLSDSGFYLCAWITNTYEQYFGPGTRLTVT.